The sample holds many counts of the clone carrying this TCR beta chain. Its specificity is unknown. These data come from a study of T cells in Graves' hyperthyroidism and ophthalmopathy. The source material, RNA transcripts, was used to amplify TCR beta CDR3 regions. A set of HTBI primers served as the primers for a first-round RT-PCR of the TCR CDR3. TCRdb reanalysed the multiplex PCR reads using MiXCR and keeps one entry per CDR3 protein. The sample consists of about 600,000 distinct CDR3 sequences, more than 15% of them appearing once. The authors obtained PBMCs from around 11 ml of fresh peripheral blood. The length of the CDR3 is 13 residues. The V end was cut by 3 bases, the J end by 8 bases, with 11 bases between. Germline CDR1 DFQATT, CDR2 SNEGSKA (reference sequence). Study conclusions and caveats: Peripheral blood also featured most of the thyroid clonotypes expanded above 0.001. Using 13 V-J features, a model discriminated ophthalmopathy from stable hyperthyroidism. The model's output predicted ophthalmopathy at a median of around 7 months prior to onset.

The receptor comes from a woman aged 40 to 50 with Graves' ophthalmopathy. Sequencing was carried out using blood. The rearrangement links TRBV20-1 to TRBJ1-6; TRBD1 might be the D (5 bases). This CDR3 is CSASRTRDSPLHF. CDR3 DNA sequence: TGCAGTGCTAGTAGGACACGGGATTCACCCCTCCACTTT.